One sample yielded the 5 T cell receptor beta chains listed below, sequenced in a study of identical twins. TCRdb passed the 5' RACE reads through MiXCR, listing each CDR3 protein once. The sample consists of roughly 770,000 distinct CDR3 sequences, 15% to 20% of them appearing once. These data are also associated with another study on T cells expressing NK-cell markers.

What was sequenced was PBMCs. The receptor source for this set is a woman under 30 in good health.

V is TRBV25-1 and J is TRBJ1-1; no firm D call. V shed 8 bases and J shed 0 bases, with 10 bases lying between them. Germline-derived CDR1 and CDR2 are MGHDK and SYGVNS. The length of the CDR3 is 13 residues. The CDR3 coding sequence is TGTGCCAGCCAAGTCGGGTTGAACACTGAAGCTTTCTTT. Amino acids: CASQVGLNTEAFF.

The genes are TRBV12-3 or TRBV12-4 and TRBJ1-1; D is uncertain. Between the trimmed V and J ends, which lost 0 bases and 4 bases, there was a span of 6 bases. The CDR3 runs to 13 residues. The CDR3 region is CASSLAGITEAFF. The CDR3 DNA is TGTGCCAGCAGTTTAGCCGGGATCACTGAAGCTTTCTTT.

This clonotype was found a few times. This rearrangement joins TRBV3-1 to TRBJ2-3; 9 nucleotides line up with TRBD1. Germline CDR1 and CDR2: LGHDT and YNNKEL (reference sequence). V shed 6 bases and J 2 bases; nucleotides not matched to a gene: 9. The CDR3 has 16 residues. CDR3: CASRTGQGRLTDTQYF. CDR3 nucleotides: TGTGCCAGCAGGACAGGACAGGGGAGGCTCACAGATACGCAGTATTTT.

The CDR3 bases are TGCGCCAGCAGCGTGGGGCTAGCGAGGTACTCGCCCGAGCAGTACTTC. This sequence encodes CASSVGLARYSPEQYF. The chain carries TRBV5-1 and TRBJ2-7; maybe TRBD2 (6 bases). The CDR3 length is 16 residues. The germline V gene encodes CDR1 SGHRS and CDR2 YFSETQ. The germline V and J ends were trimmed by 4 bases and 6 bases, with 23 bases remaining between them.

The gene calls are TRBV4-2 and TRBJ2-1; possible D gene TRBD1, 6 bases. This CDR3 contains 16 residues. With 1 base removed from V and 5 bases from J, the gap between germline ends came to 15 bases. Germline V gene data show CDR1 as LGHNA and CDR2 as YNFKEQ. CDR3 protein: CASSQAAGTINNEQFF. DNA of the CDR3: TGTGCCAGCAGCCAAGCAGCCGGGACAATAAACAATGAGCAGTTCTTC.